This section outlines one T cell receptor beta chain sequence together with its context. This record belongs to a study of blood T cell repertoires in COVID-19. Assay: immunoSEQ multiplex PCR; the TCRdb copy retains only in-frame clones and omits some. The sample includes about 120,000 clones, roughly 76% of them seen just once. V was trimmed by 0 bases and J by 1 base, leaving 9 bases between them. This CDR3 has 15 amino acids. The germline V gene encodes CDR1 SGHAT and CDR2 FQNNGV. The receptor's source is a human donor in a cohort sampled during active COVID-19. Sequences were obtained from peripheral blood. V usage is TRBV11-2 and J usage is TRBJ2-5, with D perhaps TRBD1 (5 bases). CDR3 residues: CASSLDWTLQETQYF. The CDR3 nucleotides are TGTGCCAGCAGCTTAGATTGGACACTCCAAGAGACCCAGTACTTC.